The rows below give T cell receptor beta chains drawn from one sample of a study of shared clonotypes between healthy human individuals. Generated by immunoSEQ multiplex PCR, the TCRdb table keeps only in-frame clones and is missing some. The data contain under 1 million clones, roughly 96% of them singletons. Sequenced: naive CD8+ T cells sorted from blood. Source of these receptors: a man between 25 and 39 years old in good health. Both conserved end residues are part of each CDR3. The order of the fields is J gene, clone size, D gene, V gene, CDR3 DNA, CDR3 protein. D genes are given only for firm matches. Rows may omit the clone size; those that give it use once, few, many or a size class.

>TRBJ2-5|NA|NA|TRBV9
TGTGCCAGCAGCACCGACCCCATCAGGGGAGCGGGATATGAGACCCAGTACTTC
CASSTDPIRGAGYETQYF
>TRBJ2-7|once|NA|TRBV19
TGTGCCAGTAGCCTGGGAGGCGGGCTGGCTTCCTACGAGCAGTACTTC
CASSLGGGLASYEQYF
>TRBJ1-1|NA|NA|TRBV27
TGTGCCAGCAGTTCCGGGATGGCTGAAGCTTTCTTT
CASSSGMAEAFF
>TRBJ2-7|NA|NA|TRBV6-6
TGTGCCAGCAGTTACTCGGACAGCCCCTACGAGCAGTACTTC
CASSYSDSPYEQYF
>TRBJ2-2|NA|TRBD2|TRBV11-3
TGTGCCAGCAGCTTATGGGCGGGAGAGTACACCGGGGAGCTGTTTTTT
CASSLWAGEYTGELFF
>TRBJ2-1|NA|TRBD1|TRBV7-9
TGTGCCAGCAGCTTAGGGCAGGGGGCAATCTATGAGCAGTTCTTC
CASSLGQGAIYEQFF
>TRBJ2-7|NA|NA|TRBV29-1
TGCAGCGTTGTTGGGGGGAACGAGCAGTACTTC
CSVVGGNEQYF
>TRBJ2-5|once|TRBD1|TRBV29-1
TGCAGCGTTGATACCCTGACAGGGACCCAAGAGACCCAGTACTTC
CSVDTLTGTQETQYF
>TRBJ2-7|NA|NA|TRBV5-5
TGTGCCAGCAGCTTGTCCCCAGGGCCCTACGAGCAGTACTTC
CASSLSPGPYEQYF
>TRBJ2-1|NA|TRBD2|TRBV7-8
TGTGCCAGCAGCTACACGGGACTAGCAATCAACAATGAGCAGTTCTTC
CASSYTGLAINNEQFF